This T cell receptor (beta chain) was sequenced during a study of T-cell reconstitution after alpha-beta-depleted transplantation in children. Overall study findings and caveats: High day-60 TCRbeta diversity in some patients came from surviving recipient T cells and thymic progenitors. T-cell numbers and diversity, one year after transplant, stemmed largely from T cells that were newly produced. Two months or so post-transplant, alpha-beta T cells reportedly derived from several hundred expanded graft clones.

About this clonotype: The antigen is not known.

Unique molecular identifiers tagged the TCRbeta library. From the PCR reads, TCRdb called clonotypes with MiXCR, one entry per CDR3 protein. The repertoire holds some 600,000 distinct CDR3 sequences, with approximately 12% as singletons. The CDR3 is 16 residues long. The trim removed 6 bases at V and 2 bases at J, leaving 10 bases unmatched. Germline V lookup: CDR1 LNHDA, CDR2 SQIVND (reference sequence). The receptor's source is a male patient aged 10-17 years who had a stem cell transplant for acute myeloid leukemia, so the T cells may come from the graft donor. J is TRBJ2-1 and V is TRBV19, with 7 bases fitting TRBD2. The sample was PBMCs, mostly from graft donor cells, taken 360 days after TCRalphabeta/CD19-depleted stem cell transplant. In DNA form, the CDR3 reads TGTGCCAGTAGCCTCGTAGCGGGTGGAGCCTACAATGAGCAGTTCTTC. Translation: CASSLVAGGAYNEQFF.